Sequencing of this T cell receptor beta chain was carried out in a study of blood T cell repertoires in COVID-19. At the level of the study: Nucleic acid was either cDNA or gDNA, and it came from T cells, B-cell-depleted T cells, or PBMCs.

The germline V gene has CDR1 LNHDA and CDR2 SQIVND (reference sequence). V was shortened by 5 bases and J by 1 base, with 12 bases between the two germline ends. This CDR3 has 15 amino acids. Sequencing used immunoSEQ multiplex PCR; TCRdb keeps in-frame clones, though not all of them. Altogether about 100,000 clones are present, around four fifths being singletons, with the ten largest covering roughly an eighth. The source of this sequence is a man aged 50 to 60 with active or convalescent COVID-19. This chain joins TRBV19 and TRBJ2-1; perhaps TRBD2 as D (5 bases). The sample taken for sequencing was peripheral blood. The CDR3 region has the DNA TGTGCCAGTAGTCTCCGGGGTGGGTCCTACAATGAGCAGTTCTTC. It yields the protein CASSLRGGSYNEQFF.